Each of the 18 T cell receptor beta chains below was sequenced from the same sample in a study of sequential checkpoint blockade in melanoma. Sample treatment: randomized to nivolumab then ipilimumab (arm A) or the reverse (arm B). Clones were sequenced by immunoSEQ multiplex PCR, and TCRdb holds only the in-frame ones, with some missing. The table has about 21,000 clones, approximately 80% seen once; the top ten hold over 9.5%. The sequencing used CD8+ T cells sorted from blood (inferred from file names), collected from a patient given nivolumab and ipilimumab in sequence. The receptor source for this set is a human donor with melanoma.

Here the CDR3 reads CASSDSGGAAYEQYF. The DNA of the CDR3 is TGCGCCAGCAGTGATTCTGGGGGGGCGGCCTACGAGCAGTACTTC. The V and J genes are TRBV10-1 and TRBJ2-7; perhaps TRBD2 as D (7 bases). The CDR3 loop spans 15 amino acids. V lost 3 bases and J lost 2, with 14 bases in between. Germline assignment: CDR1 WNHNN and CDR2 SYGVQD (reference sequence).

The J gene is TRBJ1-1, the V gene TRBV4-1, with D hard to call. Trimming took off 1 base at V and 0 bases at J, with 12 bases between the two ends. CDR3 size: 16 residues. In germline, CDR1 is MGHRA, CDR2 YSYEKL. CDR3: CASSQGPGALNTEAFF. Written as DNA, the CDR3 is TGCGCCAGCAGCCAAGGGCCCGGAGCGCTGAACACTGAAGCTTTCTTT.

V and J are TRBV30 and TRBJ2-1; 8 bases are shared with TRBD2. Germline CDR1 reads GTSNPN; CDR2 reads SVGIG (reference sequence). The J segment lost 3 bases and the V segment lost 2 bases, leaving 9 bases of the junction unmatched. The CDR3 extends over 16 amino acids. The CDR3 coding sequence is TGTGCCTGGAGTCCCCGCGGGGGGAATTACTACAATGAGCAGTTCTTC. Amino acids: CAWSPRGGNYYNEQFF.

The gene calls are TRBV11-2 and TRBJ1-2; D call uncertain. With 3 bases removed from V and 4 bases from J, the gap between germline ends came to 9 bases. Germline CDR1 SGHAT, CDR2 FQNNGV. This CDR3 has 13 amino acids. The CDR3 reads CASSLGTFYGYTF. CDR3 nucleotide sequence: TGTGCCAGCAGCTTGGGCACTTTCTATGGCTACACCTTC. The complete variable domain, with remaining parts taken from reference TRBV11-2 and TRBJ1-2, reads EAGVAQSPRYKIIEKRQSVAFWCNPISGHATLYWYQQILGQGPKLLIQFQNNGVVDDSQLPKDRFSAERLKGVDSTLKIQPAKLEDSAVYLCASSLGTFYGYTFGSGTRLTVV.

The chain carries TRBV27 and TRBJ2-1; D is uncertain. This CDR3 has 14 residues. Trimming took 4 bases from V and 4 from J, leaving 11 bases between them. Germline lookup yields CDR1 MNHEY and CDR2 SMNVEV (reference sequence). This CDR3 reads CASSSRDWYNEQFF. CDR3 bases: TGTGCCAGCAGTTCGCGAGACTGGTACAATGAGCAGTTCTTC.

The rearrangement links TRBV7-8 to TRBJ2-7; 8 bases map to TRBD1. CDR3 length: 16 residues. J lost 0 bases, V lost 3 bases, and 7 bases had no gene match. Looked up from germline, CDR1 is SGHVS and CDR2 is FQNEAQ. The CDR3 loop reads CASSFLTGGSSYEQYF. CDR3 nucleotides: TGTGCCAGCAGCTTTCTCACAGGGGGGAGCTCCTACGAGCAGTACTTC.

The chain joins TRBV27 to TRBJ2-3, with D perhaps TRBD2 (5 bases). The CDR3 runs to 14 residues. V was cut by 5 bases and J by 0 bases, with 9 bases left in between. Germline V gene sequence: CDR1 MNHEY, CDR2 SMNVEV (reference sequence). For the CDR3, the DNA is TGTGCCAGCAGTCCCAGGACTAGCACAGATACGCAGTATTTT. It is translated as CASSPRTSTDTQYF.

The CDR3 is CASSLRSGNGELFF. Here the CDR3 DNA reads TGTGCCAGCAGTTTAAGGTCGGGGAACGGGGAGCTGTTTTTT. The rearrangement uses TRBV27 and TRBJ2-2; D might be TRBD2 (5 bases). The CDR3 has 14 residues. CDR1 and CDR2 (germline): MNHEY, SMNVEV (reference sequence). V was pared by 2 bases and J by 7 bases, with 11 bases between.

This clone appeared a single time. The chain employs TRBV11-2 and TRBJ2-7; 7 nucleotides align to TRBD1. Germline V gene lookup returns CDR1 SGHAT and CDR2 FQNNGV. Trimming took 2 bases from V and 1 from J; bases not matched to a gene: 2. The CDR3 totals 14 residues. In DNA form, the CDR3 reads TGTGCCAGCAGCTTACAGGGGGTATCCTACGAGCAGTACTTC. It codes for CASSLQGVSYEQYF.

This chain uses TRBV5-6 with TRBJ2-3; 8 nucleotides agree with TRBD1. V gave up 0 bases and J gave up 6 bases; unmatched junction bases: 0. The V gene's germline CDR1 is SGHDT and CDR2 YYEEEE. This CDR3 contains 13 residues. The CDR3: CASSLDRGDTQYF. The CDR3 coding sequence is TGTGCCAGCAGCTTGGACAGGGGGGATACGCAGTATTTT.

This chain uses TRBV7-2 with TRBJ2-1; 7 positions agree with TRBD2. The CDR3 is made up of 15 amino acids. With 2 bases clipped from V and 7 bases from J, the junction kept 8 bases outside the gene matches. Looked up from germline, CDR1 is SGHTA and CDR2 is FQGNSA. The CDR3 bases are TGTGCCAGCAGCTTATTGGTAGCGGGCACGAATGAGCAGTTCTTC. Protein product: CASSLLVAGTNEQFF. The variable domain in full, with the rest retrieved from reference TRBV7-2 and TRBJ2-1, is GAGVSQSPSNKVTEKGKDVELRCDPISGHTALYWYRQSLGQGLEFLIYFQGNSAPDKSGLPSDRFSAERTGGSVSTLTIQRTQQEDSAVYLCASSLLVAGTNEQFFGPGTRLTVL.

The chain joins TRBV27 to TRBJ2-1, with D possibly being TRBD2 (5 bases). V dropped 2 bases and J dropped 9 bases, with 11 bases sitting between them. The germline CDR1 and CDR2 sequences are MNHEY and SMNVEV (reference sequence). The CDR3 totals 13 residues. CDR3: CASSLEGSGEQFF. The CDR3, as DNA: TGTGCCAGCAGTTTAGAAGGGAGTGGTGAGCAGTTCTTC.

The chain combines TRBV27 with TRBJ2-5; TRBD1 might be the D (5 bases). The CDR3 spans 13 residues. With 5 bases removed from V and 11 bases from J, the gap between germline ends came to 18 bases. Germline-derived CDR1 and CDR2 are MNHEY and SMNVEV (reference sequence). CDR3 nucleotide sequence: TGTGCCAGCAGTGAGCCGCTGGGGCTTGAGCAGTACTTC. Protein product: CASSEPLGLEQYF.

V usage is TRBV15 and J usage is TRBJ2-1; D call uncertain. The CDR3 is 13 amino acids. The V gene's germline CDR1 is LNHNV and CDR2 YYDKDF (reference sequence). Trimming removed 1 base from V and 7 bases from J, with 8 bases in between. DNA of the CDR3: TGTGCCACCAGCAGAGCAGGAAAAAATGAGCAGTTCTTC. It codes for CATSRAGKNEQFF.

The rearrangement uses TRBV27 and TRBJ1-1; D gene unclear. CDR3 length: 14 residues. Trimming cost V 6 bases and J 5 bases, with 16 bases left between them. The germline V gene has CDR1 MNHEY and CDR2 SMNVEV (reference sequence). The CDR3 sequence is CASRAVGGVTEAFF. The CDR3 DNA reads TGTGCCAGCAGGGCAGTGGGCGGGGTGACTGAAGCTTTCTTT.

CDR3 nucleotide sequence: TGTGCCAGCAGCCCGGGACTGGCGGCCTACGAGCAGTACTTC. Translating gives CASSPGLAAYEQYF. The chain uses TRBV13 and TRBJ2-7; D possibly corresponds to TRBD2 (6 bases). The CDR3 is 14 amino acids. Trimming shortened V by 5 bases and J by 2 bases, and 13 bases separated the two germline ends. Germline loops: CDR1 PRHDT, CDR2 FYEKMQ (reference sequence).

As regards this clone: One end of the junction is discordant with germline, which a read error may explain. This chain links TRBV28 with TRBJ2-7; D gene unclear. The CDR3 has 10 residues. CDR1 is MDHEN and CDR2 is SYDVKM in the germline V gene. DNA of the CDR3: TGTGCCAGCAGCTCCCACGAGCAGTACTTC. Translation gives CASSSHEQYF.

J is TRBJ1-2 and V is TRBV5-1; D is perhaps TRBD1 (6 bases). The V end was cut by 4 bases, the J end by 8 bases, with 21 bases between. Germline V gene lookup returns CDR1 SGHRS and CDR2 YFSETQ. The CDR3 runs to 15 residues. CDR3 coding DNA: TGCGCCAGCAGCCCACAAAGAACAGGGATGGGAGGCTACACCTTC. Encoded protein: CASSPQRTGMGGYTF.